The entry below describes one TCR beta chain. This entry belongs to a study of CD8 T cells in Susac syndrome. An amount of RNA that ranged from 0.5 to 1 ug was reverse transcribed with random hexamers. It was immunoSEQ multiplex PCR that amplified TCR beta CDR3 across 54 Vbeta and 13 Jbeta. TCRdb used MiXCR to reprocess the immunoSEQ multiplex PCR reads, holding one entry per CDR3 protein. The sample lists 120,000 to 150,000 distinct CDR3 sequences, approximately 94% occurring once. This CDR3 has 20 residues. With 2 bases clipped from V and 4 bases from J, the junction kept 14 bases outside the gene matches. The germline gives CDR1 MGHRA, CDR2 YSYEKL.

The TCR was taken from a human donor in good health. The V gene is TRBV4-1, the J gene TRBJ2-2; 12 bases map to TRBD2. Input material: CD4+ T cells from PBMCs. The CDR3 region has the DNA TGCGCCAGCAGCCAAAGATTCCCTAGCGGGAGGGCTCAGGGCACCGGGGAGCTGTTTTTT. Encoded protein: CASSQRFPSGRAQGTGELFF.